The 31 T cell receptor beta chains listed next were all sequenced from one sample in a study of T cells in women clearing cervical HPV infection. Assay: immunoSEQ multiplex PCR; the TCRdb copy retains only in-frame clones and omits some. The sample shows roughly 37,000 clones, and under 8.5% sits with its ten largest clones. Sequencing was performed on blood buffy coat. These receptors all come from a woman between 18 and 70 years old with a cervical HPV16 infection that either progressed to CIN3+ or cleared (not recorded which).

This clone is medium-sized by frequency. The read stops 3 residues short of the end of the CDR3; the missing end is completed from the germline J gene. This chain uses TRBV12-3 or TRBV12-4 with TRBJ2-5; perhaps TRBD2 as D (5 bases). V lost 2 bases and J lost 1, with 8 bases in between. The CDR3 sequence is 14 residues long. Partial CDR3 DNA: TGTGCCAGCAGTTTACCGGACTCCCAAGAGACC. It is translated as CASSLPDSQET. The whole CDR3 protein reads CASSLPDSQETQYF.

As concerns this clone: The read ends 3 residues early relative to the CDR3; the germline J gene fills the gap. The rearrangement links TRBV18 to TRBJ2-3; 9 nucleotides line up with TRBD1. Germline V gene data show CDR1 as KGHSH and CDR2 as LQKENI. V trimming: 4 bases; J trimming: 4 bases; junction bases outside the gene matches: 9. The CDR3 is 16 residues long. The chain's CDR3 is CASSLLQGARADTQYF. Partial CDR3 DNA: TGTGCCAGCTCACTTTTACAGGGGGCTCGGGCAGATACG.

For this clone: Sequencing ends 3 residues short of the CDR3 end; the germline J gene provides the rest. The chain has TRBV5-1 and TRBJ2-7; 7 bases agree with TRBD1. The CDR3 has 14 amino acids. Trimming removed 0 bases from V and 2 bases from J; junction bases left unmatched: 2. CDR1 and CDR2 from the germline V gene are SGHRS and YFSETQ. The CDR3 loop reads CASSLGDRPYEQYF. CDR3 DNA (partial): TGCGCCAGCAGCTTGGGGGACAGACCCTACGAG. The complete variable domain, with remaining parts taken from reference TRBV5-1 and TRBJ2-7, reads KAGVTQTPRYLIKTRGQQVTLSCSPISGHRSVSWYQQTPGQGLQFLFEYFSETQRNKGNFPGRFSGRQFSNSRSEMNVSTLELGDSALYLCASSLGDRPYEQYFGPGTRLTVT.

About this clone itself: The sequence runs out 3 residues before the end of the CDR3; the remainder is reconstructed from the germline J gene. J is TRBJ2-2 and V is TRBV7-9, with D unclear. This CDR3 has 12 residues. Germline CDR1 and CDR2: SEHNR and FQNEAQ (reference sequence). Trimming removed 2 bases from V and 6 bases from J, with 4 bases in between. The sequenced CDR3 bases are TGTGCCAGCAGCTTATCGTCCGGGGAG. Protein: CASSLSSGE. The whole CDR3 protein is CASSLSSGELFF.

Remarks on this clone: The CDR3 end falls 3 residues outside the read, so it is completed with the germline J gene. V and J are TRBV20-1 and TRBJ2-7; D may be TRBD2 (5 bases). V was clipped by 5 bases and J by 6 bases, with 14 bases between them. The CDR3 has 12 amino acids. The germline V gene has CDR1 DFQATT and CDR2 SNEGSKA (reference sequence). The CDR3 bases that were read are TGCAGTGCTGAGGGCATCGGTAGCGAG. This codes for CSAEGIGSE. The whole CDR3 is CSAEGIGSEQYF.

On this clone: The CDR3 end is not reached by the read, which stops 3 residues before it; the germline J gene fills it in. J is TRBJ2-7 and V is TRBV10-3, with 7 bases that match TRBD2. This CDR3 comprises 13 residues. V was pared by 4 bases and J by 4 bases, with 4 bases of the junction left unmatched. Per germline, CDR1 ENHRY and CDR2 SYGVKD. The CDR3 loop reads CAISGGEGYEQYF. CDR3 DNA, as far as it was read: TGTGCCATCAGTGGCGGGGAGGGGTACGAG.

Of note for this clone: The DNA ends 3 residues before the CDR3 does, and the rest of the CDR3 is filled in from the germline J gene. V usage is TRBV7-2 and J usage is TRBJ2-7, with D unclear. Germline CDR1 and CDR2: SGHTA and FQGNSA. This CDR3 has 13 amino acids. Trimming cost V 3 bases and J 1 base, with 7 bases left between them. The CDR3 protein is CASSLSRSYEQYF. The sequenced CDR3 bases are TGTGCCAGCAGCTTGTCCAGGTCCTACGAG.

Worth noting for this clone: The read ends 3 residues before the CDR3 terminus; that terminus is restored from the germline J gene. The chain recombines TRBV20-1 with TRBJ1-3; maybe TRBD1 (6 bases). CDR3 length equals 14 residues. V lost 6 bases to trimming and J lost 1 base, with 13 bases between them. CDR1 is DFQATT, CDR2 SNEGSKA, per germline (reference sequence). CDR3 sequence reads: CSAEQRGSGNTIYF. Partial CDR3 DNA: TGCAGTGCAGAACAAAGGGGGTCTGGAAACACC.

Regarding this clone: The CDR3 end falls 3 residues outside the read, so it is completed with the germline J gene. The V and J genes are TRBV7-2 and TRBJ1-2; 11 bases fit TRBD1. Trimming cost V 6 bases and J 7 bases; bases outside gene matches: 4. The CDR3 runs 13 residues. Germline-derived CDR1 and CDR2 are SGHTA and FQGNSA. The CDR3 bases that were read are TGTGCCAGCAGGCGGGGACAGGGGGGTGGC. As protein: CASRRGQGGG. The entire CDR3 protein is CASRRGQGGGYTF.

The CDR3 loop is CASSRAGNYGQYF. The covered CDR3 bases are TGTGCCAGTAGCCGCGCAGGGAACTATGGT. The chain combines TRBV19 with TRBJ2-4, with a weak D call TRBD1 (5 bases). The CDR3 goes on 3 residues after the read ends, and that part is filled in from the germline J gene. This CDR3 region has 13 residues. Germline loops: CDR1 LNHDA, CDR2 SQIVND (reference sequence).

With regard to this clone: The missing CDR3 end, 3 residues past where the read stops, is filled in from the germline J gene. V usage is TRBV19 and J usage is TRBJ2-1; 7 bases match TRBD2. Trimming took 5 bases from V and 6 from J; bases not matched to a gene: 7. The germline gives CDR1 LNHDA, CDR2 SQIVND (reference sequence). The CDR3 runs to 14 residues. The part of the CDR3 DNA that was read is TGTGCCAGTAGTTCAAGCGGGACCTTCAATGAG. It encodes CASSSSGTFNE. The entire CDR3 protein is CASSSSGTFNEQFF.

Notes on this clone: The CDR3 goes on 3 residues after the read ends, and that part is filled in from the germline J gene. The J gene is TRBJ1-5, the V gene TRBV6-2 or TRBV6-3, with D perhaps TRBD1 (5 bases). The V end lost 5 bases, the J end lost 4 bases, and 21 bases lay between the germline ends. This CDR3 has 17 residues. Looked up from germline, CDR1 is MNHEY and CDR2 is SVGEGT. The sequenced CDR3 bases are TGTGCCAGCAGTCAAATACCGACAGTGAATATTAATCAGCCC. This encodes CASSQIPTVNINQP. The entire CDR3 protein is CASSQIPTVNINQPQHF.

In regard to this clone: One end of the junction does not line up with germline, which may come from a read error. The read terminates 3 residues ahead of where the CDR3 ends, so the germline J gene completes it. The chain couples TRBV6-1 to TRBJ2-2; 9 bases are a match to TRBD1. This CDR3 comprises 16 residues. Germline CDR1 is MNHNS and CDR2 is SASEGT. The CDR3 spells CASGEQGARGTGELFF. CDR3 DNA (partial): TGTGCCAGCGGTGAACAGGGGGCGCGGGGCACCGGGGAG.

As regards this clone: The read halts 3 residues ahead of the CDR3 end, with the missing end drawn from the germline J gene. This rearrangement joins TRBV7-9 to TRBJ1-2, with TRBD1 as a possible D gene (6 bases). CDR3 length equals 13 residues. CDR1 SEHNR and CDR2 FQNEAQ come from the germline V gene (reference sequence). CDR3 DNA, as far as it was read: TGTGCCAGTTCCCCACAGGGAACAGATACC. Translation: CASSPQGTDT. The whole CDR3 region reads CASSPQGTDTYTF.

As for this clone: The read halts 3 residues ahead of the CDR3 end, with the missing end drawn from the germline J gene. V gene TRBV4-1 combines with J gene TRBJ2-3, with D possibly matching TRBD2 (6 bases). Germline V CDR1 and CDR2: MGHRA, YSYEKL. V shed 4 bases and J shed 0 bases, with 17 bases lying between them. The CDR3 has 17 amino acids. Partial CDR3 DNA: TGCGCCAGCAGCCGCATCCGTCTCGGAGGGAGCACAGATACG. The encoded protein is CASSRIRLGGSTDT. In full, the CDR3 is CASSRIRLGGSTDTQYF.

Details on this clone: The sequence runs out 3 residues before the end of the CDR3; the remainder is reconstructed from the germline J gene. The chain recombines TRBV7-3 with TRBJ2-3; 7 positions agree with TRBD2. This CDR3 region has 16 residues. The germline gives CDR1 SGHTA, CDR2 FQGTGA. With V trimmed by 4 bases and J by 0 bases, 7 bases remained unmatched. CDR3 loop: CASSYQPGGSTDTQYF. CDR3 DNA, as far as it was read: TGTGCCAGCAGCTACCAACCCGGGGGGAGCACAGATACG.

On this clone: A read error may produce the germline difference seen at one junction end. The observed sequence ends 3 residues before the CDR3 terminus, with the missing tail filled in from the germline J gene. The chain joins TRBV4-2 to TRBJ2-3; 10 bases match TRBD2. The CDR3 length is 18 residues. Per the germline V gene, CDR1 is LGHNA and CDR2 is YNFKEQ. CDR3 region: CASSQDPASGSGTDTQYF. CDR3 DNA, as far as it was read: TGCGCCAGCAGCCAAGATCCGGCTAGCGGGAGTGGCACAGATACG.

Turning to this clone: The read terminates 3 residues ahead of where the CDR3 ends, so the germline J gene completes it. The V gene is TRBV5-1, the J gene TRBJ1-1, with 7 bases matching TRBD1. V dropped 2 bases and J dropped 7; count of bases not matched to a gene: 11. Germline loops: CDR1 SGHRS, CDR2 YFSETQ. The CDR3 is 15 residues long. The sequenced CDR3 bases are TGCGCCAGCAGCTTCAACCCCGGACAGGTGGGTGAA. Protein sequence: CASSFNPGQVGE. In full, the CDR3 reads CASSFNPGQVGEAFF.

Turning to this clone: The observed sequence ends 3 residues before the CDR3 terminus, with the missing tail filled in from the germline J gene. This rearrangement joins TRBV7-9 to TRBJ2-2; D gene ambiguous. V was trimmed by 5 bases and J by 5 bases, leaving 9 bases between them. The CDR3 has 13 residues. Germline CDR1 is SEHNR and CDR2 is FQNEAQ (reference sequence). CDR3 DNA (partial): TGTGCCAGCAGCCTCCAGAGGACCGGGGAG. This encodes CASSLQRTGE. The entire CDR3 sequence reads CASSLQRTGELFF.

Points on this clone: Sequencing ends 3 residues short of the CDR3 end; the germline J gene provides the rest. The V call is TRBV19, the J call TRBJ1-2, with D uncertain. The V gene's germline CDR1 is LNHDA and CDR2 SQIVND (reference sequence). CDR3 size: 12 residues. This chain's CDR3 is CASSLSFYDYTF. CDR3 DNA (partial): TGTGCCAGTAGTCTATCTTTCTACGAC.

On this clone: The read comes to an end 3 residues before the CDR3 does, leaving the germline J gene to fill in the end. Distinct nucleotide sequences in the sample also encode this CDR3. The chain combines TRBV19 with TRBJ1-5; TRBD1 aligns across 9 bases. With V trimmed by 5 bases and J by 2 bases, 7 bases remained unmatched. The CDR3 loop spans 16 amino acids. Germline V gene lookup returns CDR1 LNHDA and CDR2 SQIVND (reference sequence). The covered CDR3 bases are TGTGCCAGTAGTTTCACCCGACAGGGGGGCAATCAGCCC. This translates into CASSFTRQGGNQP. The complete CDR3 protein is CASSFTRQGGNQPQHF.

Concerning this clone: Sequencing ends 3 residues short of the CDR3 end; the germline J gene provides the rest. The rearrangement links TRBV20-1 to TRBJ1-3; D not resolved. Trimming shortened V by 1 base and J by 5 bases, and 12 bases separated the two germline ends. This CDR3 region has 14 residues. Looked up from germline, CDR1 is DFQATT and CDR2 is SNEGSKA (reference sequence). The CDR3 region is CSARVPGNRNTIYF. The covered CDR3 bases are TGCAGTGCTAGAGTTCCGGGGAACCGAAACACC.

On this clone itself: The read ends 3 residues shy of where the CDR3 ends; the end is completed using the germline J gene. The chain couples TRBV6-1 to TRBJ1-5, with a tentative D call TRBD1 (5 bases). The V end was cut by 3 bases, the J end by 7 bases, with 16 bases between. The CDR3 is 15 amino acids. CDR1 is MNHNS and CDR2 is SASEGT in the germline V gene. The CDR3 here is CASSDRPDTGQPQHF. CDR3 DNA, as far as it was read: TGTGCCAGCAGTGATCGCCCGGACACTGGCCAGCCC.

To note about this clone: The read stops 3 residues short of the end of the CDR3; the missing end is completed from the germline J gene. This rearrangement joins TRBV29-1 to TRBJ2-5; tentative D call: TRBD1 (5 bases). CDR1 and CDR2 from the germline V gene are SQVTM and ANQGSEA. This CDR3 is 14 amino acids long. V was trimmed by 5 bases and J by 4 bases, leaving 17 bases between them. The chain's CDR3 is CSVSPQAERETQYF. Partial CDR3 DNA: TGCAGCGTTTCCCCACAGGCTGAACGAGAGACC.

The CDR3 sequence: CSASQGNTGELFF. CDR3 DNA, as far as it was read: TGCAGTGCTAGTCAGGGGAACACCGGGGAG. The rearrangement links TRBV20-1 to TRBJ2-2; the D gene is possibly TRBD1 (5 bases). The read comes to an end 3 residues before the CDR3 does, leaving the germline J gene to fill in the end. From germline, CDR1 is DFQATT and CDR2 SNEGSKA (reference sequence). V lost 3 bases to trimming and J lost 1 base, with 6 bases between them. The CDR3 loop spans 13 amino acids.

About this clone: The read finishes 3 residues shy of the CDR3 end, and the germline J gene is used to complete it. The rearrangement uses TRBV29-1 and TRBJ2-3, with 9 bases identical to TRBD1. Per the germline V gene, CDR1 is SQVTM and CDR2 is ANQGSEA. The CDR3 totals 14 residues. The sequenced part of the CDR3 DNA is TGCAGCGTATTGGGGACAGGGTACCAAGAGACG. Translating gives CSVLGTGYQET. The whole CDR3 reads CSVLGTGYQETQYF.

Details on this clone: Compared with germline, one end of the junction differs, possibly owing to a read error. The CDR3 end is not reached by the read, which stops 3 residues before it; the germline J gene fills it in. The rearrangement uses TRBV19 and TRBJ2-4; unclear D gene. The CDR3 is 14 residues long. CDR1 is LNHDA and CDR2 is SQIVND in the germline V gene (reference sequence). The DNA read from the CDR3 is TGTGCCTGTAGTCCCGCGGCAGACCAAGAGACT. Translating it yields CACSPAADQET. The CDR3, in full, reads CACSPAADQETQYF.

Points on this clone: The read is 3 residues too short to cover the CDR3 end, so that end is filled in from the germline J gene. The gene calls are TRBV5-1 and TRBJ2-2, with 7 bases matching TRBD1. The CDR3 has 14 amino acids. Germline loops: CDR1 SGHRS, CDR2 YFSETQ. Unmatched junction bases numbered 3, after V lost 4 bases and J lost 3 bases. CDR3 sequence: CASSPDRDTGELFF. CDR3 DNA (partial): TGCGCCAGCAGCCCAGACAGGGACACCGGGGAG.

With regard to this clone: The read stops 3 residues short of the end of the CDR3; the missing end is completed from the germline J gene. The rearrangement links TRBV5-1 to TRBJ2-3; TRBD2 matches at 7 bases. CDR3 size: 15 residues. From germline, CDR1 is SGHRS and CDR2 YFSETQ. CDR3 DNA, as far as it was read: TGCGCCAGCAGCTTGAGAGTGACTAGCCAAGAGACG. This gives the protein CASSLRVTSQET. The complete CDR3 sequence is CASSLRVTSQETQYF.

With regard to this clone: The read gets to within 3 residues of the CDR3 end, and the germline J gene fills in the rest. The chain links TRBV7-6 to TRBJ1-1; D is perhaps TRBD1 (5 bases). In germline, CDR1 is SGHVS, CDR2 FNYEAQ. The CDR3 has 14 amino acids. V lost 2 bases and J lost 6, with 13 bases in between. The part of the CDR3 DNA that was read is TGTGCCAGCAGCTTAAGCGGGGGGGGTGCTGAA. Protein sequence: CASSLSGGGAE. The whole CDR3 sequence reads CASSLSGGGAEAFF. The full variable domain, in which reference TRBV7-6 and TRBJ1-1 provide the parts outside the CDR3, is GAGVSQSPRYKVTKRGQDVALRCDPISGHVSLYWYRQALGQGPEFLTYFNYEAQQDKSGLPNDRFSAERPEGSISTLTIQRTEQRDSAMYRCASSLSGGGAEAFFGQGTRLTVV.

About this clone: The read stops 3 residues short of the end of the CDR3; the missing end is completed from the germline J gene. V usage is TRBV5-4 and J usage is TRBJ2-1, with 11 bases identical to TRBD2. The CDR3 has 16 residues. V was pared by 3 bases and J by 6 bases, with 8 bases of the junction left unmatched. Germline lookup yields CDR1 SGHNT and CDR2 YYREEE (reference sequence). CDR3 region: CASSSLAGGPPNEQFF. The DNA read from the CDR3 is TGTGCCAGCAGCTCCTTAGCGGGAGGGCCGCCCAATGAG.